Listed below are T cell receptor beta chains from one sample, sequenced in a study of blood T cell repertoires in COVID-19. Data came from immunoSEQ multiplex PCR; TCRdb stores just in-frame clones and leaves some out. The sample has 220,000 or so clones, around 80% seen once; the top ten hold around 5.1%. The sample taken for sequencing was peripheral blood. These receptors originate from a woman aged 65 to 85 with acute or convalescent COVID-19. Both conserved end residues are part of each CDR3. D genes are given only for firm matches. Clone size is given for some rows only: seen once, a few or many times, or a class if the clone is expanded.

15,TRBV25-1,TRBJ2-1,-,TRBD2,CASSEYGGTRNEQFF,TGTGCCAGCAGTGAATACGGGGGGACGCGGAATGAGCAGTTCTTC
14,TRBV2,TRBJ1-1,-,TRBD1,CASSERGPGTEAFF,TGTGCCAGCAGTGAAAGGGGGCCCGGTACTGAAGCTTTCTTT
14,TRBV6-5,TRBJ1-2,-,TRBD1,CASSDGQGHYGYTF,TGTGCCAGCAGCGATGGACAGGGCCACTATGGCTACACCTTC
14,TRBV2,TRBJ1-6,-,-,CASSEGVANSPLHF,TGTGCCAGCAGTGAAGGTGTGGCTAATTCACCCCTCCACTTT
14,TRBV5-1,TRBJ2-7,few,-,CASSSRTGGYEQYF,TGCGCCAGCAGCTCCCGGACAGGAGGGTACGAGCAGTACTTC
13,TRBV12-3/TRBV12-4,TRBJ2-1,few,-,CASTLGSYNEQFF,TGTGCCAGCACCCTAGGTTCCTACAATGAGCAGTTCTTC
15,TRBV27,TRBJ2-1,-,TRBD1,CASSSPGQGNDEQFF,TGTGCCAGCAGTTCCCCCGGACAGGGTAACGATGAGCAGTTCTTC
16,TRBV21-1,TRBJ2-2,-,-,CASSKEGQGRAGELFF,TGTGCCAGCAGCAAAGAGGGACAGGGAAGGGCCGGGGAGCTGTTTTTT
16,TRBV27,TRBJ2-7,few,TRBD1,CASRKNPGQSIYEQYF,TGTGCCAGCAGAAAAAACCCGGGACAGTCAATCTACGAGCAGTACTTC
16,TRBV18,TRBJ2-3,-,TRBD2,CASSAGLAGVTDTQYF,TGTGCCAGCTCAGCGGGACTAGCGGGAGTGACGGATACGCAGTATTTT
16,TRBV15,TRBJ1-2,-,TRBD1,CATSREPTGGTYGYTF,TGTGCCACCAGCAGAGAGCCGACAGGGGGCACCTATGGCTACACCTTC
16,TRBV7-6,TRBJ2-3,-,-,CASSLVLRSGTDTQYF,TGTGCCAGCAGCTTAGTCCTAAGATCCGGCACAGATACGCAGTATTTT
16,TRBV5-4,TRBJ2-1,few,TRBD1,CASSLARGTGGNEQFF,TGTGCCAGCAGCTTGGCCAGGGGGACAGGGGGCAATGAGCAGTTCTTC
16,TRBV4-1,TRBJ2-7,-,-,CASSPSSVNFGYEQYF,TGCGCCAGCAGCCCGTCGTCGGTCAACTTTGGCTACGAGCAGTACTTC
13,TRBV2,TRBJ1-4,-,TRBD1,CASRDSLNEKLFF,TGTGCCAGCCGGGACAGCCTTAATGAAAAACTGTTTTTT
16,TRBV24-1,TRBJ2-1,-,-,CATSGLGAATYNEQFF,TGTGCCACCAGTGGGTTAGGGGCGGCCACCTACAATGAGCAGTTCTTC
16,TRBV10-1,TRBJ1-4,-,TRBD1,CASSVGQGATNEKLFF,TGCGCCAGCAGTGTCGGACAGGGGGCAACTAATGAAAAACTGTTTTTT
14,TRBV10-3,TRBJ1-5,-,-,CAIWFGEGGQPQHF,TGTGCCATCTGGTTCGGGGAGGGAGGTCAGCCCCAGCATTTT
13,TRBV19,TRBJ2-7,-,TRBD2,CASSSSGTYEQYF,TGTGCCAGTAGTTCTAGCGGGACCTACGAGCAGTACTTC
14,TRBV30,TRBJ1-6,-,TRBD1,CAWSEGQGGSPLHF,TGTGCCTGGAGTGAAGGACAGGGTGGTTCACCCCTCCACTTT
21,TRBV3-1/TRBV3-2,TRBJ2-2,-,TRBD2,CASSQTSRGLAGVRVPGELFF,TGTGCCAGCAGCCAGACCTCAAGGGGACTAGCGGGAGTAAGGGTACCCGGGGAGCTGTTTTTT
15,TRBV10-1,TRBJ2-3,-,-,CASSPGQTSTDTQYF,TGCGCCAGCAGCCCGGGACAAACAAGCACAGATACGCAGTATTTT
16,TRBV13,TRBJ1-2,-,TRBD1,CASSLGPSQGAYGYTF,TGTGCCAGCAGCTTAGGCCCCTCACAGGGGGCCTATGGCTACACCTTC
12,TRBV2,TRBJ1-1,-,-,CASSGQNTEAFF,TGTGCCAGCAGTGGACAGAACACTGAAGCTTTCTTT
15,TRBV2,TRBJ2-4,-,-,CASSLQGSGKNIQYF,TGTGCCAGCAGTTTACAGGGTTCCGGCAAAAACATTCAGTACTTC
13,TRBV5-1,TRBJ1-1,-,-,CASSYARDTEAFF,TGCGCCAGCAGCTACGCACGGGACACTGAAGCTTTCTTT
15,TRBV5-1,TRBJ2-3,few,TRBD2,CASSFPAGDTDTQYF,TGCGCCAGCAGCTTTCCAGCGGGAGACACAGATACGCAGTATTTT
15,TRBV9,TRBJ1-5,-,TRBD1,CASSVGTESNQPQHF,TGTGCCAGCAGCGTTGGGACAGAGTCCAATCAGCCCCAGCATTTT
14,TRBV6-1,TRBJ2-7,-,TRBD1,CASSEGQAIDEQYF,TGTGCCAGCAGTGAGGGACAGGCCATCGACGAGCAGTACTTC